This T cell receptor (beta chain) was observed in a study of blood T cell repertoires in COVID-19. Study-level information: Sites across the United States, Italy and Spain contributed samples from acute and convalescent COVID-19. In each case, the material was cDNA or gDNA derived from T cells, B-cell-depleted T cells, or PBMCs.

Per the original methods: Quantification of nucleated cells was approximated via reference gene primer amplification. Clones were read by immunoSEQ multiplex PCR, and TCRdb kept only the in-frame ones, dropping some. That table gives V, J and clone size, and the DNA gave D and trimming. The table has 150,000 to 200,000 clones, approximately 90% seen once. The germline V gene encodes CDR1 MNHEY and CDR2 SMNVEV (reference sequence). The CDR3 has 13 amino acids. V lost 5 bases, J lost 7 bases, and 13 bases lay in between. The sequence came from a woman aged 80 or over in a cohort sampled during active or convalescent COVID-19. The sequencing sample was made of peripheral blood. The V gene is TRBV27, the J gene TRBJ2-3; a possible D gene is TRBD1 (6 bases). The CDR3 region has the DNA TGTGCCAGCAGTGCAACAGGGCGGCATACGCAGTATTTT. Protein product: CASSATGRHTQYF.